Listed here are 23 T cell receptor beta chains from one sample, sequenced in a study of blood T cells in healthy people across ages. A second PCR, run for about 7 to 11 cycles, used a sample-barcoded 5' primer plus a J-beta primer mix. A single record per CDR3 protein comes from TCRdb applying MiXCR to the 5' RACE reads. The repertoire holds about 1.7 million distinct CDR3 sequences, 28% seen once, with 7.7% in the top ten. The material sequenced was blood. These receptors all stem from a woman in her 30s in good health.

The gene calls are TRBV5-1 and TRBJ2-3, with TRBD2 matching 7 bases. Germline CDR1 reads SGHRS; CDR2 reads YFSETQ. The CDR3 loop spans 15 amino acids. The junction had 8 bases not matched to a gene; V was cut back by 2 bases and J by 5 bases. The DNA for the CDR3 is TGCGCCAGCAGCTTCACTAGCGACCCAGGAGATACGCAGTATTTT. Translated: CASSFTSDPGDTQYF. Based on the CDR3 plus reference TRBV5-1 and TRBJ2-3, the full variable domain is KAGVTQTPRYLIKTRGQQVTLSCSPISGHRSVSWYQQTPGQGLQFLFEYFSETQRNKGNFPGRFSGRQFSNSRSEMNVSTLELGDSALYLCASSFTSDPGDTQYFGPGTRLTVL.

Ten or more counts support this clonotype. The V gene is TRBV20-1, the J gene TRBJ2-1; D ambiguous. The CDR3 consists of 15 residues. V gave up 3 bases and J gave up 0 bases, with 12 bases separating them. Germline V CDR1 and CDR2: DFQATT, SNEGSKA (reference sequence). The CDR3 loop reads CSARVGSRSYNEQFF. Here the CDR3 DNA reads TGCAGTGCTAGGGTTGGCAGTCGCTCCTACAATGAGCAGTTCTTC.

Remarks on this clonotype: A much larger clone is a single base away; this may be a read error. The chain carries TRBV2 and TRBJ1-2; the match to TRBD1 covers 9 bases. The V segment lost 6 bases and the J segment 7 bases; nucleotides outside the gene matches: 6. Per the germline V gene, CDR1 is SNHLY and CDR2 is FYNNEI. The CDR3 sequence is 13 residues long. The CDR3 DNA reads as TGTGCCAGCAGCGAACAGGGGGCGCCTGGCTACACCTTC. Translated: CASSEQGAPGYTF.

Of note for this clonotype: No DNA is shown, since the ends of the CDR3 on it are uncertain; the CDR3 is the one TCRdb lists. The chain recombines TRBV29-1 with TRBJ1-2. Germline loops: CDR1 SQVTM, CDR2 ANQGSEA. The CDR3 spans 13 residues, counting both ends. This CDR3 reads CSVTAVPNYGCTF.

Only a few counts were recorded for this clonotype. V usage is TRBV7-2 and J usage is TRBJ2-7, with 7 bases aligning to TRBD1. Looked up from germline, CDR1 is SGHTA and CDR2 is FQGNSA. V dropped 5 bases and J dropped 3; count of bases not matched to a gene: 7. The CDR3 consists of 14 residues. The CDR3 DNA sequence: TGTGCCAGCAGCAACTCACAGGGGTACTACGAGCAGTACTTC. It codes for CASSNSQGYYEQYF. Filled out from reference TRBV7-2 and TRBJ2-7, the complete variable domain reads GAGVSQSPSNKVTEKGKDVELRCDPISGHTALYWYRQSLGQGLEFLIYFQGNSAPDKSGLPSDRFSAERTGGSVSTLTIQRTQQEDSAVYLCASSNSQGYYEQYFGPGTRLTVT.

This clonotype was detected many times. This sequence joins TRBV2 and TRBJ2-1, with D uncertain. The CDR3 is made up of 12 amino acids. Germline-derived CDR1 and CDR2 are SNHLY and FYNNEI. V was trimmed by 6 bases and J by 5 bases, leaving 8 bases between them. The CDR3 region is CASSYSDNEQFF. DNA of the CDR3: TGTGCCAGCAGCTACTCAGACAATGAGCAGTTCTTC.

This clonotype was counted between two and nine times. This chain uses TRBV20-1 with TRBJ1-2; D is unclear. CDR3 length: 9 residues. Trimming took 4 bases from V and 8 from J, leaving 5 bases between them. Per the germline V gene, CDR1 is DFQATT and CDR2 is SNEGSKA (reference sequence). Here the CDR3 DNA reads TGCAGTGCTACGAGCGGCTACACCTTC. Translation: CSATSGYTF.

The chain couples TRBV5-1 to TRBJ2-3; D remains unclear. CDR1 and CDR2 from the germline V gene are SGHRS and YFSETQ. CDR3 length equals 15 residues. Trimming removed 4 bases from V and 2 bases from J, with 14 bases in between. CDR3 loop: CASSVRRSITDTQYF. The CDR3 nucleotides read TGCGCCAGCAGCGTACGACGGAGTATCACAGATACGCAGTATTTT.

This clonotype was seen a handful of times. The CDR3 sequence: CSARGGGARNEQFF. The DNA for the CDR3 is TGCAGTGCTAGAGGCGGGGGGGCTCGAAATGAGCAGTTCTTC. The chain recombines TRBV20-1 with TRBJ2-1; the match to TRBD2 covers 9 bases. Germline values: CDR1 DFQATT, CDR2 SNEGSKA (reference sequence). The CDR3 is made up of 14 amino acids. V trimming: 1 base; J trimming: 7 bases; junction bases outside the gene matches: 5.

This clonotype turned up a few times. The chain is built from TRBV6-6 and TRBJ2-3; possibly TRBD1 for D (6 bases). This CDR3 spans 17 amino acids. The germline CDR1 and CDR2 sequences are MNHNY and SVGAGI (reference sequence). V was clipped by 0 bases and J by 2 bases, with 15 bases between them. The CDR3 protein is CASSYSSPGQLTDTQYF. DNA for the CDR3: TGTGCCAGCAGTTACTCATCTCCGGGACAACTCACAGATACGCAGTATTTT.

This clonotype was counted a few times. The chain employs TRBV20-1 and TRBJ2-1; 9 bases are a match to TRBD1. V gave up 6 bases and J gave up 5 bases; unmatched junction bases: 11. This CDR3 spans 15 amino acids. The germline gives CDR1 DFQATT, CDR2 SNEGSKA (reference sequence). This CDR3 is CSAKTGGSWNNEQFF. In DNA, the CDR3 is TGCAGTGCAAAGACAGGGGGATCTTGGAACAATGAGCAGTTCTTC.

With respect to this clonotype: One base away lies a much larger clone, so this may be a sequencing read error. The chain links TRBV20-1 to TRBJ2-1; 8 bases match TRBD1. CDR1 DFQATT and CDR2 SNEGSKA come from the germline V gene (reference sequence). CDR3 length: 14 amino acids. Trimming removed 3 bases from V and 13 bases from J; junction bases left unmatched: 14. As DNA, the CDR3 is TGCAGTGCTAGGGAGGCAGGGGGCGGGGAGACCCAGTTCTTC. Amino acid sequence: CSAREAGGGETQFF.

The chain employs TRBV10-3 and TRBJ2-2; D not certain. Germline CDR1 is ENHRY and CDR2 is SYGVKD. V shed 7 bases and J shed 3 bases, with 12 bases lying between them. CDR3 length: 14 amino acids. This CDR3 is CAIKELVDTGELFF. CDR3 in DNA: TGTGCCATCAAGGAGCTGGTGGACACCGGGGAGCTGTTTTTT.

This rearrangement joins TRBV20-1 to TRBJ2-5, with 7 bases identical to TRBD1. This CDR3 is 14 amino acids long. The germline gives CDR1 DFQATT, CDR2 SNEGSKA (reference sequence). Unmatched junction bases numbered 14, after V lost 2 bases and J lost 11 bases. CDR3 DNA: TGCAGTGCTAGACCCCGGGACAGACACAATGAGCAGTACTTC. The encoded protein is CSARPRDRHNEQYF.

There are a few counts of this clonotype. The chain's CDR3 is CAWSVGTSGGYEQYF. As DNA, the CDR3 is TGTGCCTGGAGTGTGGGGACTAGCGGGGGATACGAGCAGTACTTC. V is TRBV30 and J is TRBJ2-7, with 14 positions matching TRBD2. CDR1 GTSNPN and CDR2 SVGIG come from the germline V gene (reference sequence). The CDR3 has 15 residues. With V trimmed by 0 bases and J by 4 bases, 2 bases remained unmatched.

The chain joins TRBV5-1 to TRBJ1-1; TRBD1 matches 7 bases. Germline CDR1 and CDR2: SGHRS and YFSETQ. The CDR3 extends over 14 amino acids. With V trimmed by 3 bases and J by 6 bases, 8 bases remained unmatched. CDR3 residues: CASSSPSTGPEAFF. The CDR3 nucleotides are TGCGCCAGCAGCTCCCCGTCGACAGGGCCTGAAGCTTTCTTT. The complete variable domain, with remaining parts taken from reference TRBV5-1 and TRBJ1-1, reads KAGVTQTPRYLIKTRGQQVTLSCSPISGHRSVSWYQQTPGQGLQFLFEYFSETQRNKGNFPGRFSGRQFSNSRSEMNVSTLELGDSALYLCASSSPSTGPEAFFGQGTRLTVV.

This sequence joins TRBV7-3 and TRBJ1-1, with 9 bases fitting TRBD1. J was trimmed by 4 bases and V by 5 bases; bases with no gene match: 5. Per germline, CDR1 SGHTA and CDR2 FQGTGA. CDR3 size: 14 residues. CDR3 amino acids: CASSKQGAATEAFF. CDR3 DNA: TGTGCCAGCAGCAAACAGGGGGCGGCCACTGAAGCTTTCTTT.

The chain employs TRBV29-1 and TRBJ2-1; D uncertain. Trimming pared 7 bases from V and 5 bases from J, leaving 12 bases between. Germline-derived CDR1 and CDR2 are SQVTM and ANQGSEA. The CDR3 length is 12 residues. The CDR3 DNA follows: TGCAGCGCAATACACGAAAACAATGAGCAGTTCTTC. Protein product: CSAIHENNEQFF.

This clonotype was counted a few times. The chain combines TRBV4-1 with TRBJ2-1, with 8 bases aligning to TRBD1. Trimming took 3 bases from V and 4 from J; bases not matched to a gene: 17. CDR3 length: 19 residues. Germline CDR1 MGHRA, CDR2 YSYEKL. The CDR3 DNA reads as TGCGCCAGCAGCCAGAGACAGGGGAGGAACCCGATAAGGTACAATGAGCAGTTCTTC. This encodes CASSQRQGRNPIRYNEQFF.

The chain couples TRBV12-5 to TRBJ1-3, with D possibly TRBD1 on 6 matching bases. The CDR3 extends over 15 amino acids. In germline, CDR1 is LGHNT, CDR2 FRNRAP. V was shortened by 7 bases and J by 4 bases, with 17 bases between the two germline ends. CDR3 residues: CASASTGREGNTIYF. The DNA for the CDR3 is TGTGCTAGTGCTTCAACAGGGAGGGAAGGAAACACCATATATTTT.

The table lists this clonotype with many counts. This CDR3 reads CASSIERDEQYF. Written as DNA, the CDR3 is TGTGCCAGCAGCATCGAGAGGGACGAGCAGTACTTC. The rearrangement joins TRBV7-2 to TRBJ2-7; maybe TRBD2 (5 bases). V lost 5 bases to trimming and J lost 5 bases, with 10 bases between them. Germline CDR1 SGHTA, CDR2 FQGNSA. The CDR3 runs 12 residues.

With regard to this clonotype: The junction departs from the called germline gene at one end, perhaps through a read error. V is TRBV13 and J is TRBJ2-5; the D gene is possibly TRBD1 (7 bases). Gene TRBJ2-7 matches the end of the DNA better, so the J call may be wrong. This CDR3 has 15 residues. Germline V gives CDR1 PRHDT, CDR2 FYEKMQ (reference sequence). The CDR3 region is CVSSPLGGGDVEQYF. The CDR3, as DNA: TGTGTCAGCAGCCCACTAGGAGGGGGCGATGTCGAGCAGTACTTC.

This chain links TRBV12-3 or TRBV12-4 with TRBJ1-5, with 7 bases matching TRBD1. This CDR3 is 18 amino acids long. Trimming removed 6 bases from V and 0 bases from J; junction bases left unmatched: 14. As DNA, the CDR3 is TGTGCCAGCAGCAAAGGAGGGGGCAGGCGGTATAGCAATCAGCCCCAGCATTTT. This sequence encodes CASSKGGGRRYSNQPQHF.